The 20 T cell receptor beta chains given below trace back to one sample, sequenced in a study of CD8+ T cells in alopecia areata. Described treatment: oral pan-JAK inhibitor, 5-10 mg twice daily. Extraction and reverse transcription of RNA yielded cDNA as the sequencing template. TCRdb's copy holds only in-frame clones and misses some; the assay was immunoSEQ multiplex PCR. The repertoire consists of about 300,000 clones, with 58% occurring once and the leading ten covering approximately 1.8%. Specimen: CD4+ T cells sorted from blood, collected at week 24, from a patient treated with tofacitinib. These receptors all stem from a human donor with alopecia areata.

This clone was recorded once. The genes are TRBV5-1 and TRBJ1-6; D perhaps matches TRBD1 (5 bases). Trimming shortened V by 2 bases and J by 8 bases, and 14 bases separated the two germline ends. The germline CDR1 and CDR2 sequences are SGHRS and YFSETQ. This CDR3 has 15 amino acids. The DNA for the CDR3 is TGCGCCAGCAGCTTTGGCAGTGGGGGAGATTCACCCCTCCACTTT. This sequence encodes CASSFGSGGDSPLHF.

The gene calls are TRBV5-6 and TRBJ1-6; D unclear. Trimming shortened V by 4 bases and J by 7 bases, and 12 bases separated the two germline ends. CDR1 and CDR2 from the germline V gene are SGHDT and YYEEEE. The CDR3 extends over 14 amino acids. The CDR3 reads CASSLFLINSPLHF. The DNA for the CDR3 is TGTGCCAGCAGCCTTTTCCTGATAAATTCACCCCTCCACTTT.

The chain employs TRBV5-4 and TRBJ2-5, with TRBD2 matching over 8 bases. This CDR3 has 16 amino acids. Germline CDR1 and CDR2: SGHNT and YYREEE (reference sequence). V lost 4 bases to trimming and J lost 5 bases; unmatched junction nucleotides: 13. The chain's CDR3 is CASSAPVSGERETQYF. CDR3 nucleotide sequence: TGTGCCAGCAGCGCCCCGGTTAGCGGGGAGAGGGAGACCCAGTACTTC.

V is TRBV28 and J is TRBJ2-7; 7 nucleotides agree with TRBD2. V lost 5 bases to trimming and J lost 3 bases; unmatched junction nucleotides: 7. This CDR3 contains 14 residues. Germline V gene data show CDR1 as MDHEN and CDR2 as SYDVKM. The chain's CDR3 is CASSRISGGYEQYF. As DNA, the CDR3 is TGTGCCAGCAGTCGAATTTCGGGGGGCTACGAGCAGTACTTC.

The chain employs TRBV4-1 and TRBJ2-3; 9 positions agree with TRBD1. With V trimmed by 1 base and J by 3 bases, 5 bases remained unmatched. CDR1 and CDR2 from the germline V gene are MGHRA and YSYEKL. This CDR3 contains 16 residues. The CDR3 region is CASSQGDRVSTDTQYF. In nucleotides, the CDR3 is TGCGCCAGCAGCCAAGGGGACAGGGTGTCAACAGATACGCAGTATTTT.

Turning to this clone: Mismatch with germline at one junction end may stem from a read error. V gene TRBV29-1 combines with J gene TRBJ1-2, with no clear D. CDR1 SQVTM and CDR2 ANQGSEA come from the germline V gene. The CDR3 has 14 amino acids. The CDR3 region is CSVVNNGGREAEGF. Written as DNA, the CDR3 is TGCAGCGTTGTAAATAATGGAGGGAGGGAGGCGGAAGGATTC.

In its sample, this clone was seen a few times. The rearrangement joins TRBV19 to TRBJ1-1, with D maybe TRBD1 (5 bases). The CDR3 is 15 amino acids. Germline CDR1 reads LNHDA; CDR2 reads SQIVND (reference sequence). Trimming took 3 bases from V and 4 from J, leaving 15 bases between them. CDR3 protein: CASSISGTGGTEAFF. The CDR3 nucleotides are TGTGCCAGTAGTATTTCGGGGACGGGCGGCACTGAAGCTTTCTTT.

This chain links TRBV7-2 with TRBJ2-6, with D unclear. The CDR3 loop spans 15 amino acids. Germline-derived CDR1 and CDR2 are SGHTA and FQGNSA. The ends were cut back, 6 bases at V and 2 bases at J, with 11 bases in the middle. This CDR3 reads CASSSRPTGANVLTF. As DNA, the CDR3 is TGTGCCAGCAGTTCCCGACCTACTGGGGCCAACGTCCTGACTTTC.

The rearrangement uses TRBV9 and TRBJ1-1, with 8 bases identical to TRBD1. With V trimmed by 2 bases and J by 2 bases, 11 bases remained unmatched. The CDR3 is made up of 17 amino acids. CDR1 is SGDLS, CDR2 YYNGEE, per germline. CDR3 sequence reads: CASSVGFGTGFNTEAFF. CDR3 sequence (DNA): TGTGCCAGCAGCGTGGGCTTCGGGACAGGATTTAACACTGAAGCTTTCTTT.

This clone was counted only a few times. The chain carries TRBV5-6 and TRBJ2-7, with D maybe TRBD2 (7 bases). Germline-derived CDR1 and CDR2 are SGHDT and YYEEEE. The CDR3 totals 15 residues. The V end lost 9 bases, the J end lost 3 bases, and 22 bases lay between the germline ends. In DNA, the CDR3 is TGTGCCATCCCCCCGGGCGGGGGCGAGGTCTACGAGCAGTACTTC. This codes for CAIPPGGGEVYEQYF.

The V gene is TRBV29-1, the J gene TRBJ2-1; the match to TRBD1 covers 10 bases. Germline CDR1 is SQVTM and CDR2 is ANQGSEA. The CDR3 loop spans 13 amino acids. V lost 8 bases, J lost 6 bases, and 7 bases stayed unmatched. The CDR3 region is CSLSGQGFNEQFF. The CDR3 DNA reads as TGCAGCCTCTCGGGACAGGGGTTCAATGAGCAGTTCTTC.

The V gene is TRBV5-4, the J gene TRBJ1-2; 7 bases map to TRBD1. The CDR3 runs to 14 residues. CDR1 is SGHNT and CDR2 is YYREEE in the germline V gene (reference sequence). V lost 3 bases, J lost 7 bases, and 9 bases stayed unmatched. The CDR3 DNA is TGTGCCAGCAGCTGGGGAACAGGGGACGGTGGCTACACCTTC. Encoded protein: CASSWGTGDGGYTF.

This clone was found a few times. The rearrangement joins TRBV29-1 to TRBJ1-4, with a weak D call TRBD1 (6 bases). The CDR3 has 12 amino acids. Germline-derived CDR1 and CDR2 are SQVTM and ANQGSEA. V lost 0 bases to trimming and J lost 14 bases, with 13 bases between them. Written as DNA, the CDR3 is TGCAGCGTTGAAGATCAGAGGGGGGCTCTGTTTTTT. This codes for CSVEDQRGALFF.

The chain is built from TRBV6-1 and TRBJ2-7; no firm D call. The CDR3 has 12 amino acids. Trimming shortened V by 6 bases and J by 3 bases, and 9 bases separated the two germline ends. Germline V gene data show CDR1 as MNHNS and CDR2 as SASEGT. The CDR3 DNA reads TGTGCCAGCAGCGAACCCGGCTACGAGCAGTACTTC. Its protein product is CASSEPGYEQYF.

Concerning this clone: Germline is not matched at one junction end, which may reflect a read error. This rearrangement joins TRBV11-3 to TRBJ2-6, with a possible D match to TRBD2 (5 bases). The CDR3 covers 13 residues. In germline, CDR1 is SGHNT, CDR2 YENEEA. CDR3 sequence reads: CASSFNGDNVLTF. Written as DNA, the CDR3 is TGTGCCAGCAGCTTCAACGGGGACAACGTCCTGACTTTC. The variable domain in full, with the rest retrieved from reference TRBV11-3 and TRBJ2-6, is EAGVVQSPRYKIIEKKQPVAFWCNPISGHNTLYWYLQNLGQGPELLIRYENEEAVDDSQLPKDRFSAERLKGVDSTLKIQPAELGDSAVYLCASSFNGDNVLTFGAGSRLTVL.

In this sample, this clone turned up a few times. This sequence joins TRBV4-1 and TRBJ1-2; 8 bases are shared with TRBD1. Per germline, CDR1 MGHRA and CDR2 YSYEKL. The trim removed 1 base at V and 3 bases at J, leaving 7 bases unmatched. The length of the CDR3 is 16 residues. CDR3 sequence (DNA): TGCGCCAGCAGCCAAGGCCCGTTGGACAGGGACTATGGCTACACCTTC. It specifies CASSQGPLDRDYGYTF.

The rearrangement links TRBV29-1 to TRBJ2-1; TRBD1 matches 8 bases. Trimming at V came to 6 bases and at J to 8 bases, leaving 6 bases not matched to a gene. CDR1 SQVTM and CDR2 ANQGSEA come from the germline V gene. The CDR3 extends over 12 amino acids. The CDR3 reads CSVDRDRDEQFF. CDR3 in DNA: TGCAGCGTGGACAGGGATAGGGATGAGCAGTTCTTC.

This chain uses TRBV2 with TRBJ1-2; possibly TRBD1 for D (6 bases). With 6 bases removed from V and 3 bases from J, the gap between germline ends came to 14 bases. CDR1 is SNHLY, CDR2 FYNNEI, per germline. The CDR3 spans 14 residues. CDR3 DNA: TGTGCCAGCAGGGACAGTCCCAGCGACTATGGCTACACCTTC. This gives the protein CASRDSPSDYGYTF.

The gene calls are TRBV27 and TRBJ2-3; 8 positions agree with TRBD1. From germline, CDR1 is MNHEY and CDR2 SMNVEV (reference sequence). V gave up 7 bases and J gave up 4 bases; unmatched junction bases: 13. The CDR3 is 16 amino acids. The CDR3 sequence is CASNAQGAEKADTQYF. The CDR3 bases are TGTGCCAGCAACGCGCAGGGGGCCGAGAAGGCAGATACGCAGTATTTT.

This chain connects TRBV30 to TRBJ2-3, with 10 bases lining up with TRBD2. J lost 2 bases, V lost 3 bases, and 8 bases had no gene match. The CDR3 spans 16 residues. Germline CDR1 GTSNPN, CDR2 SVGIG (reference sequence). This CDR3 is CAWSHWTSGYTDTQYF. CDR3 DNA sequence: TGTGCCTGGAGCCATTGGACTAGCGGTTACACAGATACGCAGTATTTT. The full variable domain, in which reference TRBV30 and TRBJ2-3 provide the parts outside the CDR3, is SQTIHQWPATLVQPVGSPLSLECTVEGTSNPNLYWYRQAAGRGLQLLFYSVGIGQISSEVPQNLSASRPQDRQFILSSKKLLLSDSGFYLCAWSHWTSGYTDTQYFGPGTRLTVL.